Included here is one T cell receptor beta chain sequence, with context. The sample comes from a study of blood T cells in healthy people across ages. With a J-beta primer mix and a sample-barcoded 5' primer, a second PCR ran roughly 6 to 11 cycles. Each CDR3 protein is one row after TCRdb ran MiXCR on the 5' RACE reads. The sample consists of 580,000 or so distinct CDR3 sequences, 40% to 50% of them appearing once. Germline V gene data show CDR1 as SGHDT and CDR2 as YYEEEE. Trimming left V 7 bases short and J 5 bases short, with 1 base between. This CDR3 spans 9 amino acids. The clonotype was recovered from a man at least 80 years old in good health. The chain employs TRBV5-6 and TRBJ1-5; D not resolved. Sequencing used blood. The CDR3 loop is CASYQPQHF. As DNA, the CDR3 is TGTGCCAGCTATCAGCCCCAGCATTTT.